Sequencing of this T cell receptor gamma chain was carried out in a study of Vδ1+ human thymocytes. The germline V gene has CDR1 GITISATS and CDR2 ISYDGTV (reference sequence). The V segment lost 3 bases and the J segment 11 bases; nucleotides outside the gene matches: 7. The CDR3 sequence is 11 residues long. Extracted RNA was reverse transcribed into cDNA. Pooled V-gene forward primers with one constant-region reverse primer generated the CDR3 amplicons by multiplex PCR. TCRdb reanalysed the multiplex PCR reads via CATT. The sample has 25,000 to 35,000 gamma-chain clones; around 18% are singletons. This clone was observed a few times. The antigen is unknown. Study findings and constraints: Thymic TRG and TRD repertoires appeared highly polyclonal.

After alphabeta T cell depletion, CD3+ Vdelta1+ Vdelta2- thymocytes were sorted. This sequence originates from a boy younger than two who had congenital heart surgery. Source material: Vdelta1+ gamma-delta thymocytes from the thymus. Subset noted: FACS-sorted CD3+ TCRalphabeta- TCRVdelta1+ TCRVdelta2- thymocytes. This chain connects TRGV9 to TRGJ1 or TRGJ2. CDR3 DNA: TGTGCCTTGTGGGAGCGGTTCGAGAAACTCTTT. Residues: CALWERFEKLF.